This T cell receptor beta chain came from a study of blood T cells in healthy people across ages. A second PCR of about 7 to 12 cycles used a sample-barcoded 5' primer and a J-beta primer mix. A single record per CDR3 protein comes from TCRdb applying MiXCR to the 5' RACE reads. This table holds 1.5 million to 2 million distinct CDR3 sequences, under 30% found once. Overall study findings and caveats: Per million T cells, TCR beta diversity dropped roughly linearly as age increased. Strong correlation existed between TCR beta diversity and naive T cell percentage.

On this clonotype: What it binds is not known.

The V gene's germline CDR1 is MDHEN and CDR2 SYDVKM. Trimming at V came to 8 bases and at J to 8 bases, leaving 7 bases not matched to a gene. CDR3 length equals 13 residues. Samples had at least 6.5 million PBMCs isolated from them. The authors extracted at least 6 micrograms of total RNA per sample. The origin of this receptor is a woman aged 25-40 years in good health. The chain is built from TRBV28 and TRBJ2-1; 9 nucleotides line up with TRBD1. Source material: blood. CDR3 nucleotide sequence: TGTGCCAGCCCCGGGACAGGGAGTGATGAGCAGTTCTTC. Protein sequence: CASPGTGSDEQFF.